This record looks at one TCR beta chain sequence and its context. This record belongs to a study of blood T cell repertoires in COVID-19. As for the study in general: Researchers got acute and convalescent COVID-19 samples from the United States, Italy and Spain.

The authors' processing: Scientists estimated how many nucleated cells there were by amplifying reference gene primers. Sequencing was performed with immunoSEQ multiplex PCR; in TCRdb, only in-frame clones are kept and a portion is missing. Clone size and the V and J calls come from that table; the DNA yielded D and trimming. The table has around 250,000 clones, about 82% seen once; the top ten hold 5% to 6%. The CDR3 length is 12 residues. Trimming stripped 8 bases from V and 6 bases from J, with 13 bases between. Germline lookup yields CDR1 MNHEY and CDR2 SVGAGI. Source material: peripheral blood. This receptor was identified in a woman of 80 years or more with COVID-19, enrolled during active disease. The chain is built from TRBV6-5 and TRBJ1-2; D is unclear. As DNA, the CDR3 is TGTGCCAGCCAGAGAGAGGTACATGGCTACACCTTC. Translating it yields CASQREVHGYTF.